This T cell receptor (beta chain) was documented in a study of Graves' ophthalmopathy and Graves' hyperthyroidism. Ten or more counts support this clonotype. The authors amplified TCR beta CDR3 regions, and they did so from RNA transcripts for repertoire sequencing. The workflow started with a first-round RT-PCR run with HTBI primers and then moved on to a second-round multiplex PCR. Via MiXCR, TCRdb re-called the multiplex PCR reads, giving one row per CDR3 protein. This table has 150,000 to 200,000 distinct CDR3 sequences, about 40% appearing once. Each donor who had ophthalmopathy showed moderate-to-severe activity, a CAS of ≥3, a NOSPECS of ≥4, and a duration under 3 months. In this cohort, patients with other autoimmune diseases, uncontrolled infections, pregnancy or lactation were excluded. Serum thyroxine and TRAb, along with clinical symptoms, thyroid ultrasound and orbital computed tomography, were what diagnosis relied on.

This clonotype originated in a woman in her thirties or forties with Graves' ophthalmopathy. Sample: peripheral blood.

Here the CDR3 reads CSAPRGSYYGYTF. CDR3 in DNA: TGCAGTGCTCCGAGAGGCAGTTACTATGGCTACACCTTC. V is TRBV20-1 and J is TRBJ1-2; no reliable D call. The ends were cut back, 5 bases at V and 3 bases at J, with 13 bases in the middle. Germline V gene sequence: CDR1 DFQATT, CDR2 SNEGSKA (reference sequence). The CDR3 is 13 residues long.